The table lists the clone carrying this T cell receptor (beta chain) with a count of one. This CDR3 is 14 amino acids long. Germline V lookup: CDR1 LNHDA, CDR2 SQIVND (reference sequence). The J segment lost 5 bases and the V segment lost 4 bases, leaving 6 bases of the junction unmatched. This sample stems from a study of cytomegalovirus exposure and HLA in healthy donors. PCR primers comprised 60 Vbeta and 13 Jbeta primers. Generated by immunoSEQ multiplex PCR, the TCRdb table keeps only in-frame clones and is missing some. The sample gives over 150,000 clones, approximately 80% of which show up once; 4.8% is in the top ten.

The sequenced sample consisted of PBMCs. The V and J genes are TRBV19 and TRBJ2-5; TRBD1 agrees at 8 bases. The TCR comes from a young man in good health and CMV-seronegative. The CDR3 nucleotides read TGTGCCAGTAGTAGACAGGGGTCGGAGGAGACCCAGTACTTC. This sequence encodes CASSRQGSEETQYF.